This T cell receptor beta chain appears in the sequencing data of a study of Ad26.COV2.S vaccination and SARS-CoV-2 variants. Whole-study context: Donor joined the COV1001 Ad26.COV2.S trial arm. Study-level points and caveats: Compared with placebo recipients, vaccine recipients had higher spike-specific TCR breadth.

The table lists this clone with a count of one. Its antigen remains unidentified. Treatment specified: about 20 received Ad26.COV2.S at low or high dose, single or two shots; roughly five received placebo; per-sample allocation not given. Specimen acquisition occurred on day 63 following the initial vaccine or placebo injection. The shot given was an Ad26 vector that makes Wuhan-strain SARS-CoV-2 spike. In germline, CDR1 is LNHNV, CDR2 YYDKDF (reference sequence). The CDR3 length is 17 residues. Trimming shortened V by 5 bases and J by 0 bases, and 18 bases separated the two germline ends. The protocol was immunoSEQ multiplex PCR, while the TCRdb copy is restricted to in-frame clones and leaves out a portion. The sample has about 400,000 clones; 83% are singletons.

Material: peripheral blood, obtained in a trial of Ad26.COV2.S vaccine versus placebo. The rearrangement joins TRBV15 to TRBJ2-3; D might be TRBD1 or TRBD2, each matching 5 bases. The source is a person between 18 and 60 years old who received the Ad26.COV2.S COVID-19 vaccine or a placebo. The CDR3 protein is CATSPHGARPSTDTQYF. The CDR3 DNA sequence: TGTGCCACCAGCCCCCACGGGGCTCGTCCTAGCACAGATACGCAGTATTTT.